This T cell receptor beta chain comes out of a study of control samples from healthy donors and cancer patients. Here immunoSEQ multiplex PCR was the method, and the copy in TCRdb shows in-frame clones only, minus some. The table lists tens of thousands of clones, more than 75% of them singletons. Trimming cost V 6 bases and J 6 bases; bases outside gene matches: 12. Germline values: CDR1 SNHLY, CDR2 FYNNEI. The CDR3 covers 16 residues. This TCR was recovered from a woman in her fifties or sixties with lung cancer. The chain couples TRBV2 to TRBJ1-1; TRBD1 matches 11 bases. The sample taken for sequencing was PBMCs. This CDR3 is CASSRDRGGGIAEAFF. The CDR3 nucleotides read TGTGCCAGCAGCCGGGACAGGGGGGGAGGGATCGCTGAAGCTTTCTTT. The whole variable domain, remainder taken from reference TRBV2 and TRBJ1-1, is EPEVTQTPSHQVTQMGQEVILRCVPISNHLYFYWYRQILGQKVEFLVSFYNNEISEKSEIFDDQFSVERPDGSNFTLKIRSTKLEDSAMYFCASSRDRGGGIAEAFFGQGTRLTVV.